These 8 T cell receptor beta chains came from one sample sequenced in a study of T cell changes during pregnancy in multiple sclerosis. TCRdb keeps only in-frame clones here, not all; method: immunoSEQ multiplex PCR. The profile shows 93,000 or so clones, 92% of them singletons. The material sequenced was peripheral blood, taken after pregnancy. The receptors come from a female donor with multiple sclerosis, enrolled in a pregnancy study.

This clone was seen once. The chain couples TRBV6-1 to TRBJ2-7; tentatively, D is TRBD1 (5 bases). Germline CDR1 and CDR2: MNHNS and SASEGT. Trimming removed 1 base at V and 1 base at J, with 11 bases between. CDR3 length: 15 amino acids. The CDR3 coding sequence is TGTGCCAGCAGTGAAGGGCGGACACATTCCTACGAGCAGTACTTC. This gives the protein CASSEGRTHSYEQYF.

The CDR3 sequence is CASSLVSSGAYEQYF. The CDR3 DNA is TGCGCCAGCAGCTTGGTTTCTAGCGGGGCCTACGAGCAGTACTTC. This chain links TRBV5-1 with TRBJ2-7, with 9 bases aligning to TRBD2. This CDR3 has 15 residues. Germline CDR1 is SGHRS and CDR2 is YFSETQ. V shed 0 bases and J 2 bases; nucleotides not matched to a gene: 3.

This chain uses TRBV10-3 with TRBJ2-7; weak D call: TRBD1 (6 bases). V lost 6 bases and J lost 5, with 14 bases in between. The CDR3 is made up of 13 amino acids. CDR1 ENHRY and CDR2 SYGVKD come from the germline V gene. The CDR3 spells CAIRYREKDEQYF. The CDR3 nucleotides are TGTGCCATCAGGTACAGGGAAAAGGACGAGCAGTACTTC.

This sequence joins TRBV28 and TRBJ1-1; TRBD1 aligns across 9 bases. The CDR3 runs 17 residues. V shed 5 bases and J 3 bases; nucleotides not matched to a gene: 13. Germline values: CDR1 MDHEN, CDR2 SYDVKM. CDR3 in DNA: TGTGCCAGCAGTAAGCTTACAGGGGGCGCGGGTTACACTGAAGCTTTCTTT. Its protein is CASSKLTGGAGYTEAFF.

V and J are TRBV9 and TRBJ2-3; TRBD2 matches at 9 bases. With 5 bases clipped from V and 2 bases from J, the junction kept 3 bases outside the gene matches. Germline V CDR1 and CDR2: SGDLS, YYNGEE. The CDR3 runs 14 residues. CDR3 DNA sequence: TGTGCCAGCAGTGAGCGGGGGGACACAGATACGCAGTATTTT. Translation gives CASSERGDTDTQYF.

The chain recombines TRBV4-1 with TRBJ2-2, with 7 bases matching TRBD1. Germline loops: CDR1 MGHRA, CDR2 YSYEKL. The CDR3 has 16 residues. The J segment lost 5 bases and the V segment lost 6 bases, leaving 12 bases of the junction unmatched. The CDR3 nucleotides are TGCGCCAGCAGAAGCGACAGGGTAATCACGACCGGGGAGCTGTTTTTT. Amino acid sequence: CASRSDRVITTGELFF.

This chain connects TRBV11-2 to TRBJ1-3, with D possibly being TRBD1 (6 bases). Germline CDR1 and CDR2: SGHAT and FQNNGV. CDR3 length equals 14 residues. The V gene lost 6 bases and the J gene lost 3 bases, with 12 bases spanning the gap. CDR3 in amino acids: CASRNQGFGNTIYF. Written as DNA, the CDR3 is TGTGCCAGCAGGAATCAGGGGTTTGGAAACACCATATATTTT.

This rearrangement joins TRBV30 to TRBJ1-4, with D unresolved. The V gene lost 0 bases and the J gene lost 6 bases, with 11 bases spanning the gap. Germline CDR1 GTSNPN, CDR2 SVGIG (reference sequence). This CDR3 has 14 amino acids. The CDR3 region is CAWSVRGSHEKLFF. As DNA, the CDR3 is TGTGCCTGGAGTGTACGGGGATCGCATGAAAAACTGTTTTTT.